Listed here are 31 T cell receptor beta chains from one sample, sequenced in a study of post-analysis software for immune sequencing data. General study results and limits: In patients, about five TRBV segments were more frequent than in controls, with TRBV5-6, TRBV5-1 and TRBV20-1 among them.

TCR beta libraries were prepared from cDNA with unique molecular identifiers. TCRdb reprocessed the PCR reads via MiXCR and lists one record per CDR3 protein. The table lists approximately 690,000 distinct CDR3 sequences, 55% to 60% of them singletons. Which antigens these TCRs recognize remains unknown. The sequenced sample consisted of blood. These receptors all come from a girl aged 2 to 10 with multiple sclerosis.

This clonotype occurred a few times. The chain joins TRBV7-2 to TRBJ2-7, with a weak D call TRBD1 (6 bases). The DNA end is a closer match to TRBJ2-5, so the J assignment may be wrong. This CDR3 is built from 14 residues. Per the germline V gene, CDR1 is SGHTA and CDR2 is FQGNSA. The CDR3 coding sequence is TGTGCCAGCAGCTTAGGGGGGCTGGAAGGGACCCAGTACTTC. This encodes CASSLGGLEGTQYF.

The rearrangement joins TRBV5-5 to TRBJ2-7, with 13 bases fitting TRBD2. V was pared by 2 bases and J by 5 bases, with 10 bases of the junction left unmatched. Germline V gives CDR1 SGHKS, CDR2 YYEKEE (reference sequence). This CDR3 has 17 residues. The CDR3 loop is CASSFSGLAGYLNEQYF. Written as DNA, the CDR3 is TGTGCCAGCAGCTTTTCGGGACTAGCGGGGTACCTAAACGAGCAGTACTTC. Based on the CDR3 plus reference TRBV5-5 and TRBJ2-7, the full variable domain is DAGVTQSPTHLIKTRGQQVTLRCSPISGHKSVSWYQQVLGQGPQFIFQYYEKEERGRGNFPDRFSARQFPNYSSELNVNALLLGDSALYLCASSFSGLAGYLNEQYFGPGTRLTVT.

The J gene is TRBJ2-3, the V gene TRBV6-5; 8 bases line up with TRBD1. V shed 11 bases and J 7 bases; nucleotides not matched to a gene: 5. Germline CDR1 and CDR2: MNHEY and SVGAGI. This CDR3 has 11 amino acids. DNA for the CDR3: TGTGCCTCGGGACAGGTTCATACGCAGTATTTT. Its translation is CASGQVHTQYF.

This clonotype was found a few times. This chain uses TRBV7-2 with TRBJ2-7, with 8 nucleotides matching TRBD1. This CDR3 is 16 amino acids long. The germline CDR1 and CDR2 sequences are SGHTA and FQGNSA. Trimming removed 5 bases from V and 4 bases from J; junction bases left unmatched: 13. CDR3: CASSPEAGTGLYEQYF. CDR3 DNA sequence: TGTGCCAGCAGCCCGGAAGCCGGGACAGGTCTATACGAGCAGTACTTC.

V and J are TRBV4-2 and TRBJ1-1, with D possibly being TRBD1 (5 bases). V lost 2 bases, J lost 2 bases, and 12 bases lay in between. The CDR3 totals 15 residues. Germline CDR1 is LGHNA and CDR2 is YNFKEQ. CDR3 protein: CASSQRGGPNTEAFF. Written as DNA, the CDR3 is TGTGCCAGCAGCCAACGCGGGGGACCCAACACTGAAGCTTTCTTT.

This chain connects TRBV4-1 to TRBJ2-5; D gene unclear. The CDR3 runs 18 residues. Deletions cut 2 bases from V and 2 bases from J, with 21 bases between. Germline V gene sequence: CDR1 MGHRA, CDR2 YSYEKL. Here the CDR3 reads CASSQLGKATRKQETQYF. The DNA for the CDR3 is TGCGCCAGCAGCCAACTTGGCAAGGCGACACGGAAACAAGAGACCCAGTACTTC.

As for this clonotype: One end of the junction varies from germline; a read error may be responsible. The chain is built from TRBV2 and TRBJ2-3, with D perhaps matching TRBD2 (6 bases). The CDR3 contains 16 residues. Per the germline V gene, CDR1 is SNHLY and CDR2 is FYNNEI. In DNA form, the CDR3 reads TGTGCCAGCAGCGCACATAGCGGAGCTAGCACAGGTACGCAGTATTTT. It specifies CASSAHSGASTGTQYF.

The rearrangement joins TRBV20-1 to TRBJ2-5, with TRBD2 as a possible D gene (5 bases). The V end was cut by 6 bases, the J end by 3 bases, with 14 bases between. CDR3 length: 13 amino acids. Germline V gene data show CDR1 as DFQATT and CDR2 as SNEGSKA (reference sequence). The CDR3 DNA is TGCAGTGCACTAGTTTTGCCGGAAGAGACCCAGTACTTC. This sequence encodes CSALVLPEETQYF.

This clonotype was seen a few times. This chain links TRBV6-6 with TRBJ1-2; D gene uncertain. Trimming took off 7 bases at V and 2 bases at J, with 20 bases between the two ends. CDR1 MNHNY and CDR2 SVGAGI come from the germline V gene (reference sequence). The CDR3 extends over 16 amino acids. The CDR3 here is CASTSILGWENYGYTF. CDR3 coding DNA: TGTGCCAGCACTTCGATCCTGGGGTGGGAGAACTATGGCTACACCTTC.

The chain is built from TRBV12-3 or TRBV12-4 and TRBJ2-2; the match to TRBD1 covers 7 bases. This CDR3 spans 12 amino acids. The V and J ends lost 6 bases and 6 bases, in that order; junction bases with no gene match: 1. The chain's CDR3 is CASRQGPGELFF. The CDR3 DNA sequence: TGTGCCAGCAGACAGGGGCCCGGGGAGCTGTTTTTT.

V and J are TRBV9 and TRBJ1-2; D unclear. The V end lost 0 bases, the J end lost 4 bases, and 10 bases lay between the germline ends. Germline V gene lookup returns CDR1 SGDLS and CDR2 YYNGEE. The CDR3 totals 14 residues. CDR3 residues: CASSVGRSTYGYTF. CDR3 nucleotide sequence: TGTGCCAGCAGCGTAGGCAGGTCTACCTATGGCTACACCTTC.

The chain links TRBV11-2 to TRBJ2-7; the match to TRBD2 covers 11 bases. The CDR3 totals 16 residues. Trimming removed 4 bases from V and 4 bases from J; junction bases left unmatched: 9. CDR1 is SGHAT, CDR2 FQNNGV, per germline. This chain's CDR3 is CASSSLTSGSQYEQYF. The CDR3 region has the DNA TGTGCCAGCAGCTCTCTAACTAGCGGGAGTCAGTACGAGCAGTACTTC.

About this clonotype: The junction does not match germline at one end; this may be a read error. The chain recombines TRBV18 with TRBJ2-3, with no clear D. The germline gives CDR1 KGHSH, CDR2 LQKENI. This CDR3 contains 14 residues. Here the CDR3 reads CTSSPQLAPDTQYF. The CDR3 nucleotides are TGTACCAGCTCACCACAACTGGCCCCAGATACGCAGTATTTT.

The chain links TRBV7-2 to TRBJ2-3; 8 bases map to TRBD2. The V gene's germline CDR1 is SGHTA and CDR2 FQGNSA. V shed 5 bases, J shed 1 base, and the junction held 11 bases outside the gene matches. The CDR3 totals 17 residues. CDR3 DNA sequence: TGTGCCAGCAGCCCACCGGGAGGAGCGGGGGGCACAGATACGCAGTATTTT. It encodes CASSPPGGAGGTDTQYF.

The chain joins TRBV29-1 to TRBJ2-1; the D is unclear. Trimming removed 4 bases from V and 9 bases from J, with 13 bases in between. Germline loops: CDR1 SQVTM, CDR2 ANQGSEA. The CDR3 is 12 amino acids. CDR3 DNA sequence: TGCAGCGTTGGAAGGTGGGGAAGTGAGCAGTTCTTC. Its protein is CSVGRWGSEQFF.

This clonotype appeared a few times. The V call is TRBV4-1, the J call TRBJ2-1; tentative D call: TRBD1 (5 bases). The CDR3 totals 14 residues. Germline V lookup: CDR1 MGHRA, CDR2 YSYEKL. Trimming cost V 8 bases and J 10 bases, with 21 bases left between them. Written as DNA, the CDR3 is TGCGCCAGCCGCGCCATATTAAAAGCAGGGGAGCAGTTCTTC. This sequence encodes CASRAILKAGEQFF.

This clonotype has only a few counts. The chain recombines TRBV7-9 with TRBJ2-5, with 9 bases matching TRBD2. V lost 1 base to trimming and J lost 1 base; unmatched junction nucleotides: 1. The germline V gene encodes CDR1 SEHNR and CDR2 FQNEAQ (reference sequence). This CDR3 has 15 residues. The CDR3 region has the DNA TGTGCCAGCAGCTTAGTACTAGCGGGCCAAGAGACCCAGTACTTC. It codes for CASSLVLAGQETQYF.

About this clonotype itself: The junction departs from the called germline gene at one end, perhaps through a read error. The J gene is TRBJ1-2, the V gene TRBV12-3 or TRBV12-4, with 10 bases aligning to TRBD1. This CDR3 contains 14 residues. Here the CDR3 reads CTSRGQGMYYGYTF. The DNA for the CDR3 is TGTACCAGCCGGGGACAGGGGATGTACTATGGCTACACCTTC.

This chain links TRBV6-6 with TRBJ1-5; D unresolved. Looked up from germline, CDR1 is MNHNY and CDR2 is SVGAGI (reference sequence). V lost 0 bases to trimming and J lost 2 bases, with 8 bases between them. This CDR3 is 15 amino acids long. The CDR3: CASSYSVGGNQPQHF. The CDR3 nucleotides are TGTGCCAGCAGTTACTCCGTCGGGGGCAATCAGCCCCAGCATTTT.

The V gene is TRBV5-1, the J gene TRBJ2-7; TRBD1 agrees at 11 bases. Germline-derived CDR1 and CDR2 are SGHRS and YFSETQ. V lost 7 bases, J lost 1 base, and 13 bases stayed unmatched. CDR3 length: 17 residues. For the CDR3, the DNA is TGCGCCAGCCGATCCAGGACAGGGGGCGAAGTTTCCTACGAGCAGTACTTC. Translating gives CASRSRTGGEVSYEQYF.

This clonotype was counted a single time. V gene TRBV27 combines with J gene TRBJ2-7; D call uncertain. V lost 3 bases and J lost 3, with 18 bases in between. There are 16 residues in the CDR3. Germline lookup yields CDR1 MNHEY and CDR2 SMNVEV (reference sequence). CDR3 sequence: CASSFLSDGYDYEQYF. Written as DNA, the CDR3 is TGTGCCAGCAGTTTCCTCTCGGACGGGTATGACTACGAGCAGTACTTC.

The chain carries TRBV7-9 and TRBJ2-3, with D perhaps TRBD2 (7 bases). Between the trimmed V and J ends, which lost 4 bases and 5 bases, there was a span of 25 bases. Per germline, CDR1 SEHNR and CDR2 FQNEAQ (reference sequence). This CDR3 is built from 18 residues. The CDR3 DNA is TGTGCCAGCAGCTCAAGAGCCGTGAGGGGGGGATCGGGAGATACGCAGTATTTT. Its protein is CASSSRAVRGGSGDTQYF.

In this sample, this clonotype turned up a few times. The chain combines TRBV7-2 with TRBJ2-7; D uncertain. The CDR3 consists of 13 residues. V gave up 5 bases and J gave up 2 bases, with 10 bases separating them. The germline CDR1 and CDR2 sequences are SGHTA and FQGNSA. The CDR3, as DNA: TGTGCCAGCAGCCAAACTCCAACCTACGAGCAGTACTTC. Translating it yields CASSQTPTYEQYF.

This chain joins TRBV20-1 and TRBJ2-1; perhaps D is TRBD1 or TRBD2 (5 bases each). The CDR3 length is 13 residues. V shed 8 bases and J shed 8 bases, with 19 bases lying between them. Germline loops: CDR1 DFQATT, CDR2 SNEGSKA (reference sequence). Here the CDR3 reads CSPIHRGWDEQFF. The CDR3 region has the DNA TGCAGTCCAATTCACCGGGGCTGGGATGAGCAGTTCTTC.

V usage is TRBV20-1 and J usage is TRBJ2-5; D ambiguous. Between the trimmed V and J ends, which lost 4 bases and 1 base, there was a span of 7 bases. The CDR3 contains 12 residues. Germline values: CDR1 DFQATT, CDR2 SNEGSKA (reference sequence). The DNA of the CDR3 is TGCAGTGCTATACGGGTCCAAGAGACCCAGTACTTC. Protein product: CSAIRVQETQYF.

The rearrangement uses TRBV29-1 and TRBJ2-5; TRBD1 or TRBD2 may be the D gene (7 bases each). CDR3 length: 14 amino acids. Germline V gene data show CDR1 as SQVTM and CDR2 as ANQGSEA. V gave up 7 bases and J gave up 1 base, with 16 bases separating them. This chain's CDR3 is CSASGTELQETQYF. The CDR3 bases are TGCAGCGCCAGCGGGACAGAACTCCAAGAGACCCAGTACTTC.

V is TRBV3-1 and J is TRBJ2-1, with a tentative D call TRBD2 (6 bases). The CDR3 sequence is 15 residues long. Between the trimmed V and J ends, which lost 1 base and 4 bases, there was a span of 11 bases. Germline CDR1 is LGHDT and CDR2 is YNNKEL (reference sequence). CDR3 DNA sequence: TGTGCCAGCAGCCAAGCCCCGGGAGCTTACAATGAGCAGTTCTTC. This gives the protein CASSQAPGAYNEQFF.

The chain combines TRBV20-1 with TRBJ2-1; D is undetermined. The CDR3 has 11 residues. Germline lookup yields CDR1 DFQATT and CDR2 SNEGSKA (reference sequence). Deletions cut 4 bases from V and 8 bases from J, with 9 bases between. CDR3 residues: CSATRSDEQFF. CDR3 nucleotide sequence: TGCAGTGCTACCAGAAGCGATGAGCAGTTCTTC.

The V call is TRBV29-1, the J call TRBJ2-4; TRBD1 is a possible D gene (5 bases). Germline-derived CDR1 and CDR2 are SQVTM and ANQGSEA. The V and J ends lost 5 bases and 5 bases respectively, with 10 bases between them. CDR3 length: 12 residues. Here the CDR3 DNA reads TGCAGCGTTTTGACAGAGGAAAACATTCAGTACTTC. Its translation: CSVLTEENIQYF.

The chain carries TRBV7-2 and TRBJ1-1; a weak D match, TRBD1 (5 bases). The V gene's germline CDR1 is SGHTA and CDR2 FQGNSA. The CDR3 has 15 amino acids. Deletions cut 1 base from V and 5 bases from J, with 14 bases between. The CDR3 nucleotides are TGTGCCAGCAGCTTAGGCGTGGGACTAGGGACTGAAGCTTTCTTT. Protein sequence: CASSLGVGLGTEAFF.

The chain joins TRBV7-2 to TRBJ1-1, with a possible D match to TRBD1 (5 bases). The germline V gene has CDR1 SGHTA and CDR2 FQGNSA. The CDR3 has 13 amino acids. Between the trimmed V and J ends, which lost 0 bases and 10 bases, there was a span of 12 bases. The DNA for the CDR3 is TGTGCCAGCAGCTTAGCGGCGGACACGAGAGCTTTCTTT. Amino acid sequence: CASSLAADTRAFF.